Presented here are 9 T cell receptor beta chains from one specimen sequenced in a study of vaccination and CD4 T cells after COVID-19. Their cognate antigens are unknown. Scientists ran DNA taken from cultured CD4+ T cells through the Oncomine TCR Beta short-read assay for sequencing. TCRdb called the PCR reads again in MiXCR, with one record for every CDR3 protein. The sample includes roughly 12,000 distinct CDR3 sequences, 47% seen only once; the top ten take 24%. As for treatment: roughly 10-day PBMC culture with coronavirus spike peptide pools or control peptides (ViraFEST assay). The sample consisted of CD4+ T cells from blood, cultured in vitro. These receptors were collected from a human donor who had recovered from COVID-19.

CDR3 in DNA: TGTGCCAGCAGCTCCCGACGGGGGGGGCGCGTGGAAGCTTTCTTT. Translated: CASSSRRGGRVEAFF. This chain links TRBV11-2 with TRBJ1-1; possibly TRBD1 for D (6 bases). CDR1 SGHAT and CDR2 FQNNGV come from the germline V gene. V lost 4 bases to trimming and J lost 8 bases, with 20 bases between them. This CDR3 has 15 residues.

This clonotype has a handful of counts. This chain connects TRBV5-3 to TRBJ1-2; 7 nucleotides align to TRBD1. TRBV5-3 is marked as an open reading frame, function uncertain. This CDR3 spans 14 amino acids. Trimming removed 0 bases from V and 1 base from J; junction bases left unmatched: 0. CDR3 loop: CARSLGQGNYGYTF. CDR3 bases: TGTGCCAGAAGCTTGGGACAGGGTAACTATGGCTACACCTTC.

The chain has TRBV30 and TRBJ1-6, with D hard to call. This CDR3 spans 14 amino acids. Germline V lookup: CDR1 GTSNPN, CDR2 SVGIG (reference sequence). Trimming pared 1 base from V and 10 bases from J, leaving 14 bases between. Here the CDR3 DNA reads TGTGCCTGGAGTGCCCTAAATAAAAGGTCACCCCTCCACTTT. Its protein product is CAWSALNKRSPLHF.

The chain carries TRBV6-1 and TRBJ1-1; D might be TRBD1 (6 bases). The germline CDR1 and CDR2 sequences are MNHNS and SASEGT. The CDR3 is made up of 13 amino acids. V shed 3 bases and J shed 5 bases, with 10 bases lying between them. DNA for the CDR3: TGTGCCAGCAGTGAGCAGGGGTGGACTGAAGCTTTCTTT. Amino acid sequence: CASSEQGWTEAFF.

V is TRBV10-1 and J is TRBJ2-7, with 15 bases lining up with TRBD2. Germline lookup yields CDR1 WNHNN and CDR2 SYGVQD (reference sequence). With 4 bases clipped from V and 7 bases from J, the junction kept 5 bases outside the gene matches. CDR3 length equals 15 residues. The CDR3 here is CASSGGLAGGGEQYF. The CDR3 bases are TGCGCCAGCAGTGGCGGACTAGCGGGAGGGGGTGAGCAGTACTTC.

V usage is TRBV6-1 and J usage is TRBJ2-7; a weak D match, TRBD1 (5 bases). V lost 6 bases, J lost 6 bases, and 21 bases lay in between. Per the germline V gene, CDR1 is MNHNS and CDR2 is SASEGT. This CDR3 has 15 residues. CDR3 nucleotide sequence: TGTGCCAGCAGCCCATACAGGACCCAAGGGGCCGAGCAGTACTTC. Translated, it gives CASSPYRTQGAEQYF.

On this clonotype itself: An end of the junction differs from the germline gene, which may be a read error. The chain joins TRBV7-2 to TRBJ1-5; D call uncertain. The CDR3 consists of 15 residues. Germline V CDR1 and CDR2: SGHTA, FQGNSA. In nucleotides, the CDR3 is TGTGCCAGCAGCTTAGGAGCCAGAGAGAATCAGCACCAGCATTTT. Translating it yields CASSLGARENQHQHF.

Notes on this clonotype: Germline and junction disagree at one end, which may indicate a read error. CDR3 nucleotides: TGTGCCAGCAGCTTAGCAGCGGACGTCTTC. It translates to CASSLAADVF. The rearrangement links TRBV7-2 to TRBJ2-1, with a possible D match to TRBD2 (5 bases). The CDR3 is 10 residues long. From germline, CDR1 is SGHTA and CDR2 FQGNSA.

The rearrangement uses TRBV10-3 and TRBJ2-7; possible D gene TRBD2, 5 bases. Deletions cut 6 bases from V and 4 bases from J, with 16 bases between. Germline-derived CDR1 and CDR2 are ENHRY and SYGVKD. This CDR3 comprises 14 residues. The CDR3 region has the DNA TGTGCCATCAGCTACTCTAGCTCGGTTTACGAGCAGTACTTC. As protein: CAISYSSSVYEQYF.